The 25 T cell receptor beta chains below all came from one sample that was sequenced in a study of cytomegalovirus exposure and HLA in healthy donors. 60 Vbeta and 13 Jbeta primers were used in PCR. Data came from immunoSEQ multiplex PCR; TCRdb stores just in-frame clones and leaves some out. The sample lists fewer than 90,000 clones; 75% to 80% were seen once. Input material: PBMCs. The receptors come from a female donor in good health and CMV-seronegative.

This clone was counted only a few times. The V and J genes are TRBV6-5 and TRBJ1-1; D is undetermined. CDR3 length: 13 residues. Germline CDR1 and CDR2: MNHEY and SVGAGI. V was pared by 5 bases and J by 6 bases, with 13 bases between. CDR3 region: CASSQSGYAEAFF. The CDR3 DNA follows: TGTGCCAGCAGTCAGTCGGGGTATGCTGAAGCTTTCTTT.

J is TRBJ1-1 and V is TRBV5-3; weak D call: TRBD1 (5 bases). TRBV5-3 belongs to the ORF category, with a function that is uncertain. This CDR3 contains 14 residues. Deletions cut 4 bases from V and 0 bases from J, with 10 bases between. Written as DNA, the CDR3 is TGTGCCAGAAGCCGACAGTACGTGAACACTGAAGCTTTCTTT. Translation: CARSRQYVNTEAFF.

The V gene is TRBV28, the J gene TRBJ2-5, with a possible D match to TRBD2 (6 bases). This CDR3 is built from 12 residues. Trimming took off 8 bases at V and 5 bases at J, with 12 bases between the two ends. Germline V gives CDR1 MDHEN, CDR2 SYDVKM. The CDR3 bases are TGTGCCAGCGTTGGGACTTTGGAGACCCAGTACTTC. Its translation: CASVGTLETQYF.

The V gene is TRBV7-9, the J gene TRBJ2-3; TRBD2 matches 8 bases. After removal of 5 bases from V and 2 bases from J, the junction contained 6 bases not matched to a gene. The CDR3 is made up of 15 amino acids. Per germline, CDR1 SEHNR and CDR2 FQNEAQ (reference sequence). DNA of the CDR3: TGTGCCAGCAGCCGAAAGCGGGGGTACACAGATACGCAGTATTTT. Its protein product is CASSRKRGYTDTQYF.

J is TRBJ2-7 and V is TRBV5-4; a possible D gene is TRBD2 (5 bases). Per germline, CDR1 SGHNT and CDR2 YYREEE (reference sequence). The CDR3 length is 16 residues. V was pared by 4 bases and J by 4 bases, with 21 bases between. The CDR3 DNA sequence: TGTGCCAGCAGCCAGAGAATTGGACTCCTATTATACGAGCAGTACTTC. Translated: CASSQRIGLLLYEQYF.

This clone was seen only a few times. The chain couples TRBV5-1 to TRBJ1-1; maybe TRBD1 (6 bases). The CDR3 is 14 residues long. Per germline, CDR1 SGHRS and CDR2 YFSETQ. V lost 4 bases and J lost 1, with 11 bases in between. The CDR3 DNA reads TGCGCCAGCAGCGAACCGACAGGGAACACTGAAGCTTTCTTT. This codes for CASSEPTGNTEAFF.

The rearrangement uses TRBV29-1 and TRBJ2-3; 9 nucleotides line up with TRBD1. V lost 1 base and J lost 7; bases outside the gene matches: 9. The CDR3 contains 15 residues. Germline values: CDR1 SQVTM, CDR2 ANQGSEA. The DNA for the CDR3 is TGCAGCGTTGAAGCTGCCGGACAGGGGCGATATACGCAGTATTTT. Protein sequence: CSVEAAGQGRYTQYF.

The rearrangement uses TRBV7-6 and TRBJ2-5, with D possibly TRBD2 on 6 matching bases. With 0 bases removed from V and 2 bases from J, the gap between germline ends came to 13 bases. The V gene's germline CDR1 is SGHVS and CDR2 FNYEAQ. The CDR3 totals 16 residues. The CDR3 DNA is TGTGCCAGCAGCTTAGCGTGGGGCGGGGTACAAGAGACCCAGTACTTC. Translated, it gives CASSLAWGGVQETQYF.

The chain links TRBV2 to TRBJ2-7, with 7 positions matching TRBD2. From germline, CDR1 is SNHLY and CDR2 FYNNEI. With 4 bases clipped from V and 0 bases from J, the junction kept 9 bases outside the gene matches. The CDR3 sequence is 16 residues long. CDR3 coding DNA: TGTGCCAGCAGTGTATCCGGGACTACACGCTCCTACGAGCAGTACTTC. Translating gives CASSVSGTTRSYEQYF. Supplemented by reference TRBV2 and TRBJ2-7, the full variable domain reads EPEVTQTPSHQVTQMGQEVILRCVPISNHLYFYWYRQILGQKVEFLVSFYNNEISEKSEIFDDQFSVERPDGSNFTLKIRSTKLEDSAMYFCASSVSGTTRSYEQYFGPGTRLTVT.

The chain carries TRBV19 and TRBJ1-1; D uncertain. The CDR3 has 13 residues. The V and J ends lost 3 bases and 6 bases respectively, with 11 bases between them. CDR1 LNHDA and CDR2 SQIVND come from the germline V gene (reference sequence). The CDR3 reads CASSIPKRAEAFF. The CDR3 region has the DNA TGTGCCAGTAGTATCCCCAAGCGGGCTGAAGCTTTCTTT.

The chain carries TRBV29-1 and TRBJ2-7; 13 bases line up with TRBD2. The CDR3 sequence is 13 residues long. V lost 5 bases, J lost 4 bases, and 2 bases stayed unmatched. Germline V lookup: CDR1 SQVTM, CDR2 ANQGSEA. CDR3 loop: CSVRTSGRYEQYF. CDR3 nucleotides: TGCAGCGTTCGGACTAGCGGGAGATACGAGCAGTACTTC.

The chain employs TRBV19 and TRBJ1-4; D remains ambiguous. The V gene lost 6 bases and the J gene lost 7 bases, with 15 bases spanning the gap. The V gene's germline CDR1 is LNHDA and CDR2 SQIVND (reference sequence). The CDR3 has 14 residues. Here the CDR3 reads CASSPGWGGEKLFF. CDR3 nucleotide sequence: TGTGCCAGTAGCCCGGGGTGGGGTGGTGAAAAACTGTTTTTT.

The chain links TRBV5-8 to TRBJ2-3, with D tentatively TRBD2 (5 bases). V was trimmed by 3 bases and J by 8 bases, leaving 7 bases between them. This CDR3 spans 11 amino acids. Germline V gene lookup returns CDR1 SGHTS and CDR2 YDEGEE. The CDR3 spells CASSSEGTQYF. The CDR3 DNA reads TGTGCCAGCAGCTCCGAGGGTACGCAGTATTTT.

This chain links TRBV2 with TRBJ2-7; 16 nucleotides match TRBD2. The CDR3 is 15 residues long. Trimming at V came to 10 bases and at J to 0 bases, leaving 3 bases not matched to a gene. Per germline, CDR1 SNHLY and CDR2 FYNNEI. The CDR3 region has the DNA TGTGCCACTGGGACTAGCGGGGGGGCCTCCTACGAGCAGTACTTC. Protein product: CATGTSGGASYEQYF.

CDR3 nucleotides: TGTGCCACCAGCAGAGTTAGCGGGAGCAGTGATGAGCAGTTCTTC. It yields the protein CATSRVSGSSDEQFF. V and J are TRBV15 and TRBJ2-1, with 9 bases aligning to TRBD2. The CDR3 totals 15 residues. In germline, CDR1 is LNHNV, CDR2 YYDKDF (reference sequence). The trim removed 1 base at V and 8 bases at J, leaving 6 bases unmatched.

The J gene is TRBJ1-4, the V gene TRBV28, with 7 bases that match TRBD1. The V gene end was trimmed by 8 bases and the J gene end by 4 bases; junction bases not matched to a gene: 4. Per the germline V gene, CDR1 is MDHEN and CDR2 is SYDVKM. The CDR3 covers 13 residues. The CDR3 reads CASQGDINEKLFF. The CDR3 DNA follows: TGTGCCAGCCAGGGGGATATTAATGAAAAACTGTTTTTT.

The J gene is TRBJ2-7, the V gene TRBV5-4; D may be TRBD1 (7 bases). CDR1 SGHNT and CDR2 YYREEE come from the germline V gene (reference sequence). The CDR3 is made up of 13 amino acids. The V end was cut by 1 base, the J end by 8 bases, with 13 bases between. The CDR3 loop is CASSLFRGEKQYF. In DNA, the CDR3 is TGTGCCAGCAGCTTGTTCAGGGGGGAAAAGCAGTACTTC.

The chain has TRBV15 and TRBJ1-2; TRBD1 might be the D (5 bases). Germline-derived CDR1 and CDR2 are LNHNV and YYDKDF (reference sequence). V shed 5 bases and J shed 4 bases, with 11 bases lying between them. CDR3 length: 13 residues. CDR3 in amino acids: CATSPDTFYGYTF. The CDR3, as DNA: TGTGCCACCAGCCCGGACACGTTCTATGGCTACACCTTC. Combining the CDR3 with reference TRBV15 and TRBJ1-2 gives the whole variable domain DAMVIQNPRYQVTQFGKPVTLSCSQTLNHNVMYWYQQKSSQAPKLLFHYYDKDFNNEADTPDNFQSRRPNTSFCFLDIRSPGLGDTAMYLCATSPDTFYGYTFGSGTRLTVV.

The chain links TRBV7-2 to TRBJ2-3, with D tentatively TRBD2 (5 bases). The V end lost 5 bases, the J end lost 4 bases, and 7 bases lay between the germline ends. Germline assignment: CDR1 SGHTA and CDR2 FQGNSA. This CDR3 contains 12 residues. CDR3 DNA sequence: TGTGCCAGCAGCCCTAGCCCAGATACGCAGTATTTT. This sequence encodes CASSPSPDTQYF.

The rearrangement links TRBV19 to TRBJ1-1; D possibly corresponds to TRBD1 (5 bases). The V gene's germline CDR1 is LNHDA and CDR2 SQIVND (reference sequence). The CDR3 has 15 amino acids. The germline V and J ends were trimmed by 5 bases and 6 bases, with 19 bases remaining between them. The CDR3 sequence is CASSPRSGGGAEAFF. The CDR3 DNA sequence: TGTGCCAGTAGTCCCCGGTCGGGGGGAGGAGCTGAAGCTTTCTTT.

The rearrangement uses TRBV29-1 and TRBJ2-5, with TRBD1 as a possible D gene (6 bases). Germline values: CDR1 SQVTM, CDR2 ANQGSEA. Deletions cut 8 bases from V and 4 bases from J, with 17 bases between. The CDR3 extends over 13 amino acids. CDR3 DNA sequence: TGCAGCTACCAAGGTCTGGGGGCAGAGACCCAGTACTTC. Its protein is CSYQGLGAETQYF.

This clone has just a few counts. The V gene is TRBV6-6, the J gene TRBJ1-6, with 8 bases fitting TRBD1. V shed 8 bases and J 10 bases; nucleotides not matched to a gene: 7. Germline CDR1 reads MNHNY; CDR2 reads SVGAGI (reference sequence). The CDR3 covers 13 residues. The CDR3 nucleotides read TGTGCCAGCGGAACAGGGGGTAGCTCACCCCTCCACTTT. It encodes CASGTGGSSPLHF.

This chain connects TRBV28 to TRBJ2-2; TRBD2 agrees at 10 bases. The CDR3 runs 14 residues. Germline V gene lookup returns CDR1 MDHEN and CDR2 SYDVKM. After removal of 8 bases from V and 1 base from J, the junction contained 1 base not matched to a gene. The CDR3 reads CASRTSGNTGELFF. The DNA of the CDR3 is TGTGCCAGCCGGACTAGCGGGAACACCGGGGAGCTGTTTTTT.

This chain links TRBV20-1 with TRBJ2-3; 8 bases line up with TRBD1. After removal of 3 bases from V and 14 bases from J, the junction contained 7 bases not matched to a gene. Germline values: CDR1 DFQATT, CDR2 SNEGSKA (reference sequence). The CDR3 spans 11 residues. CDR3 bases: TGCAGTGCTAGGGACAGGGCCCACCGGTATTTT. Encoded protein: CSARDRAHRYF.

The chain couples TRBV7-6 to TRBJ2-1; no firm D call. Between the trimmed V and J ends, which lost 2 bases and 7 bases, there was a span of 12 bases. This CDR3 is 14 amino acids long. Germline assignment: CDR1 SGHVS and CDR2 FNYEAQ. CDR3 coding DNA: TGTGCCAGCAGCTTATCTATACAGACGAATGAGCAGTTCTTC. Translation gives CASSLSIQTNEQFF.